These 23 T cell receptor beta chains came from one sample sequenced in a study of T cell responses to AZD1222 COVID-19 vaccine (dated by TCRdb to 2020 to 2023). The time point label on this specimen signifies: baseline before first vaccination. The meaning of the sample's treatment or condition label: meningococcal conjugate vaccine given as trial control. Libraries were built with the immunoSEQ multiplex PCR assay. TCRdb stores this immuneACCESS table with in-frame sequences only. Part of the clones is absent; in the studies checked, under half of the shortfall reflects unresolved V genes, and no reason is known for the rest. Here the sample has about 83,000 clones; about nine tenths occur a single time. The ten largest clones represent roughly 4.8% of the sample. Specimen: peripheral blood, collected on day 0 of MenACWY control vaccination. These receptors were collected from an adult in good health.

This sequence joins TRBV7-2 and TRBJ1-1; the D is unclear. Germline assignment: CDR1 SGHTA and CDR2 FQGNSA. The V end was cut by 0 bases, the J end by 11 bases, with 13 bases between. The CDR3 is made up of 13 amino acids. As DNA, the CDR3 is TGTGCCAGCAGCTTAGCGCTAGAAGGCCCCGCTTTCTTT. Protein: CASSLALEGPAFF.

V usage is TRBV30 and J usage is TRBJ1-1; a possible D gene is TRBD1 (6 bases). CDR3 size: 13 residues. Germline V CDR1 and CDR2: GTSNPN, SVGIG (reference sequence). V was clipped by 4 bases and J by 4 bases, with 13 bases between them. The DNA for the CDR3 is TGTGCCTGGAAATTAGGGGGGGTCACTGAAGCTTTCTTT. Its protein product is CAWKLGGVTEAFF.

The V call is TRBV6-4, the J call TRBJ1-4; no firm D call. Germline lookup yields CDR1 MRHNA and CDR2 SNTAGT. The CDR3 covers 8 residues. V lost 9 bases to trimming and J lost 16 bases, with 9 bases between them. In nucleotides, the CDR3 is TGTGCCAGGTGGGATAGGTTTTTT. This gives the protein CARWDRFF.

The chain is built from TRBV5-1 and TRBJ1-4; possible D gene TRBD1, 5 bases. The V and J ends lost 2 bases and 5 bases respectively, with 16 bases between them. This CDR3 comprises 16 residues. Germline V CDR1 and CDR2: SGHRS, YFSETQ. CDR3 DNA: TGCGCCAGCAGCTTAGGTTTGGTCAGGGCGAATGAAAAACTGTTTTTT. Its protein is CASSLGLVRANEKLFF.

This clone came up once. V and J are TRBV7-6 and TRBJ1-3, with D possibly being TRBD1 (6 bases). The germline V gene encodes CDR1 SGHVS and CDR2 FNYEAQ. The CDR3 has 15 amino acids. Trimming cost V 1 base and J 4 bases, with 11 bases left between them. Here the CDR3 reads CASSLGQGIGNTIYF. CDR3 nucleotides: TGTGCCAGCAGCTTAGGGCAGGGGATCGGAAACACCATATATTTT.

The V and J genes are TRBV4-3 and TRBJ2-1; TRBD1 agrees at 8 bases. The CDR3 length is 16 residues. V lost 1 base to trimming and J lost 6 bases; unmatched junction nucleotides: 8. The germline V gene encodes CDR1 LGHNA and CDR2 YSLEER. CDR3 loop: CASSQVGQGIVNEQFF. In DNA, the CDR3 is TGCGCCAGCAGCCAAGTAGGACAGGGTATCGTCAATGAGCAGTTCTTC.

The chain couples TRBV24-1 to TRBJ2-1; 12 bases match TRBD2. V was clipped by 4 bases and J by 4 bases; unmatched bases: 4. Germline lookup yields CDR1 KGHDR and CDR2 SFDVKD. The CDR3 totals 16 residues. This CDR3 is CATSDSGTSGYNEQFF. In nucleotides, the CDR3 is TGTGCCACCAGTGACTCCGGGACTAGCGGGTACAATGAGCAGTTCTTC.

The rearrangement joins TRBV18 to TRBJ1-1; D perhaps matches TRBD1 (6 bases). CDR1 and CDR2 from the germline V gene are KGHSH and LQKENI. This CDR3 contains 12 residues. The V and J ends lost 2 bases and 6 bases respectively, with 7 bases between them. CDR3 nucleotides: TGTGCCAGCTCACCAGGGGGGCCTGAAGCTTTCTTT. The encoded protein is CASSPGGPEAFF.

This rearrangement joins TRBV6-1 to TRBJ1-2; D is ambiguous. This CDR3 is built from 13 residues. V was cut by 6 bases and J by 2 bases, with 10 bases left in between. CDR1 and CDR2 (germline): MNHNS, SASEGT. The CDR3 region has the DNA TGTGCCAGCAGCCTCGAAGCCAACTATGGCTACACCTTC. This translates into CASSLEANYGYTF.

The chain recombines TRBV30 with TRBJ1-2; D perhaps matches TRBD1 (6 bases). The CDR3 loop spans 12 amino acids. V lost 1 base and J lost 8, with 11 bases in between. Germline CDR1 is GTSNPN and CDR2 is SVGIG (reference sequence). Here the CDR3 reads CAWSDGGPGYTF. The CDR3 DNA sequence: TGTGCCTGGAGTGATGGGGGGCCCGGCTACACCTTC.

The rearrangement uses TRBV4-2 and TRBJ2-7, with D possibly TRBD2 on 7 matching bases. Trimming took 6 bases from V and 4 from J, leaving 16 bases between them. The CDR3 runs to 14 residues. Germline-derived CDR1 and CDR2 are LGHNA and YNFKEQ. The DNA for the CDR3 is TGTGCCAGCAGTACCGGAGGGGGAGGGTACGAGCAGTACTTC. Protein: CASSTGGGGYEQYF.

The chain carries TRBV4-3 and TRBJ1-3; D possibly corresponds to TRBD1 (5 bases). V was trimmed by 5 bases and J by 1 base, leaving 12 bases between them. There are 15 residues in the CDR3. Germline assignment: CDR1 LGHNA and CDR2 YSLEER. The CDR3 reads CASSGTFASGNTIYF. The CDR3 nucleotides are TGCGCCAGCAGCGGGACTTTCGCTTCTGGAAACACCATATATTTT.

The chain joins TRBV7-8 to TRBJ2-1; 8 nucleotides align to TRBD1. Germline V CDR1 and CDR2: SGHVS, FQNEAQ. The CDR3 contains 16 residues. The V segment lost 4 bases and the J segment 6 bases; nucleotides outside the gene matches: 11. The CDR3 DNA sequence: TGTGCCAGCAGCTACTTTGGGACAGGTCGTATCAATGAGCAGTTCTTC. Translated: CASSYFGTGRINEQFF.

The chain combines TRBV27 with TRBJ1-2, with D uncertain. Trimming shortened V by 2 bases and J by 4 bases, and 8 bases separated the two germline ends. The CDR3 loop spans 13 amino acids. In germline, CDR1 is MNHEY, CDR2 SMNVEV (reference sequence). In nucleotides, the CDR3 is TGTGCCAGCAGTTTAAACCCCACCTATGGCTACACCTTC. Its translation is CASSLNPTYGYTF.

A remark on this clone: The junction does not match germline at one end; this may be a read error. V gene TRBV5-4 combines with J gene TRBJ1-2; TRBD1 agrees at 10 bases. The CDR3 is 12 residues long. Germline V gene sequence: CDR1 SGHNT, CDR2 YYREEE (reference sequence). In nucleotides, the CDR3 is TGTGCCAGCAGCCTCTCCACGGGACAGGGGTTCTTC. It yields the protein CASSLSTGQGFF.

The genes are TRBV11-2 and TRBJ2-1; D might be TRBD2 (6 bases). With 1 base removed from V and 4 bases from J, the gap between germline ends came to 11 bases. Germline-derived CDR1 and CDR2 are SGHAT and FQNNGV. The CDR3 has 15 residues. The CDR3 reads CASSLGFGGYNEQFF. The CDR3 coding sequence is TGTGCCAGCAGCTTAGGGTTTGGAGGGTACAATGAGCAGTTCTTC.

The chain links TRBV20-1 to TRBJ1-2; the match to TRBD1 covers 8 bases. With V trimmed by 3 bases and J by 6 bases, 9 bases remained unmatched. CDR3 length: 14 amino acids. CDR1 and CDR2 (germline): DFQATT, SNEGSKA (reference sequence). CDR3 amino acids: CSASLAGGLDGYTF. The CDR3 DNA reads as TGCAGTGCTAGTTTGGCAGGGGGCCTGGATGGCTACACCTTC.

The gene calls are TRBV7-2 and TRBJ1-4; D gene uncertain. CDR3 length: 13 residues. Trimming took off 3 bases at V and 7 bases at J, with 9 bases between the two ends. From germline, CDR1 is SGHTA and CDR2 FQGNSA. In nucleotides, the CDR3 is TGTGCCAGCAGCTTGGGCCGGGCTGAAAAACTGTTTTTT. Protein: CASSLGRAEKLFF.

The V call is TRBV7-9, the J call TRBJ2-7; TRBD2 matches at 9 bases. Germline-derived CDR1 and CDR2 are SEHNR and FQNEAQ (reference sequence). The CDR3 spans 11 residues. CDR3 coding DNA: TGTGAAAGTAGCGGGAGTGGTGAGCAGTACTTC. Its protein is CESSGSGEQYF.

CDR3 amino acids: CASSLSQGYEQYF. As DNA, the CDR3 is TGTGCCAGCAGTCTTTCCCAGGGCTACGAGCAGTACTTC. This chain joins TRBV6-5 and TRBJ2-7; possible D gene TRBD1, 5 bases. This CDR3 spans 13 amino acids. Germline V gene data show CDR1 as MNHEY and CDR2 as SVGAGI. V was trimmed by 5 bases and J by 3 bases, leaving 11 bases between them.

This clone has a single count. The chain employs TRBV18 and TRBJ1-1; maybe TRBD1 (6 bases). The CDR3 runs 17 residues. CDR1 and CDR2 (germline): KGHSH, LQKENI. V was trimmed by 3 bases and J by 2 bases, leaving 19 bases between them. The CDR3 DNA follows: TGTGCCAGCTCACCGCTCGAATTGACAGGTCGTAACACTGAAGCTTTCTTT. Amino acid sequence: CASSPLELTGRNTEAFF. Full variable domain (rest looked up from reference TRBV18 and TRBJ1-1): NAGVMQNPRHLVRRRGQEARLRCSPMKGHSHVYWYRQLPEEGLKFMVYLQKENIIDESGMPKERFSAEFPKEGPSILRIQQVVRGDSAAYFCASSPLELTGRNTEAFFGQGTRLTVV.

The chain has TRBV19 and TRBJ1-1, with D possibly TRBD1 on 6 matching bases. The CDR3 length is 13 residues. Germline V lookup: CDR1 LNHDA, CDR2 SQIVND (reference sequence). V shed 3 bases and J shed 7 bases, with 12 bases lying between them. The CDR3 protein is CASSINGGGEAFF. The CDR3 DNA follows: TGTGCCAGTAGTATTAATGGGGGCGGTGAAGCTTTCTTT.

The V call is TRBV7-2, the J call TRBJ1-5; 11 nucleotides line up with TRBD1. V shed 3 bases, J shed 6 bases, and the junction held 1 base outside the gene matches. The CDR3 loop spans 14 amino acids. Germline V CDR1 and CDR2: SGHTA, FQGNSA. The CDR3: CASSLDRGPQPQHF. Here the CDR3 DNA reads TGTGCCAGCAGCTTGGACAGGGGGCCTCAGCCCCAGCATTTT.